These T cell receptor beta chains were read from a single sample in a study of blood T cell repertoires in COVID-19. Only in-frame clones appear in the TCRdb table, and some are missing; sequencing was by immunoSEQ multiplex PCR. The data contain about 250,000 clones, around 87% of them seen just once; the ten biggest clones take up roughly 2%. The material sequenced was peripheral blood. The receptors were gathered from a woman in her fifties or sixties with COVID-19, enrolled during active disease. Each CDR3 is given with its conserved first and last residue. Size values are once, few and many counts, or a class for expanded clones, and some rows have none.

clone_size | j_call | v_call | cdr3_aa
- | TRBJ1-1 | TRBV19 | CASSIRGSVSDTEAFF
- | TRBJ2-5 | TRBV19 | CASSPRLAGGLGETQYF
- | TRBJ2-2 | TRBV12-5 | CASGLQNTGELFF
- | TRBJ1-5 | TRBV7-3 | CASSPSGQGEPQHF
- | TRBJ2-7 | TRBV27 | CASRQAYEQYF
- | TRBJ2-7 | TRBV13 | CASSANRPSGEQYF
- | TRBJ2-7 | TRBV18 | CASSIGTVEAYEQYF
- | TRBJ1-6 | TRBV18 | CASSAGQGYSPLHF
- | TRBJ1-2 | TRBV7-2 | CASSSWGVGHYGYTF
once | TRBJ1-6 | TRBV4-3 | CASSTGARAPLHF
- | TRBJ2-1 | TRBV7-3 | CASSLRRGDEQFF
- | TRBJ1-1 | TRBV18 | CASSPDRSNTEAFF